This T cell receptor beta chain was documented in a study of blood T cell repertoires in COVID-19. Study background: COVID-19 samples, acute and convalescent, were from the United States, Italy and Spain. In each case, the material was cDNA or gDNA derived from T cells, B-cell-depleted T cells, or PBMCs.

The CDR3 contains 15 residues. Trimming cost V 5 bases and J 0 bases; bases outside gene matches: 4. CDR1 and CDR2 (germline): SGHRS, YFSETQ. In the original analysis: For nucleated cells, counts were estimated from reference gene primer amplification. Sequencing was performed with immunoSEQ multiplex PCR; in TCRdb, only in-frame clones are kept and a portion is missing. D and trimming were read from the DNA, whereas the V and J calls and clone size are those reported in that table. The data hold about 200,000 clones, with 65% to 90% observed a single time. The sequence derives from a middle-aged man with acute or convalescent COVID-19. The material sequenced was peripheral blood. The rearrangement uses TRBV5-1 and TRBJ2-2; 7 bases are shared with TRBD1. The CDR3 loop reads CASRLTGPNTGELFF. CDR3 nucleotides: TGCGCCAGCAGGCTGACAGGGCCGAACACCGGGGAGCTGTTTTTT.